This record concerns one T cell receptor beta chain sequence. Its antigen is unknown. The sample is drawn from a study of shared clonotypes between healthy human individuals. About the research overall: Three CD4 naive, three CD4 memory, two CD8 naive and one CD8 memory plate were used per donor. Study observations and caveats: Sequencing depth was a factor that was expected to affect clonotype sharing among donors. The small donor group covered limited genetic and exposure diversity. Larger estimated richness was generally seen in naive subsets than in memory subsets.

Repertoires were generated with immunoSEQ multiplex PCR, while TCRdb's copy carries only in-frame clones and drops some. The data contain roughly 1,600,000 clones, roughly 98.5% of them singletons. V was clipped by 4 bases and J by 2 bases, with 13 bases between them. CDR1 and CDR2 (germline): LNHDA, SQIVND (reference sequence). The CDR3 length is 15 residues. Sample: naive CD4+ T cells sorted from blood. Subset: CD45RA+ positively selected. The TCR comes from a man in his thirties or forties in good health. V gene TRBV19 combines with J gene TRBJ2-3; D might be TRBD1 (6 bases). The CDR3 DNA follows: TGTGCCAGTAGTACCCTACAGGGAACCACAGATACGCAGTATTTT. Amino acid sequence: CASSTLQGTTDTQYF.